This T cell receptor beta chain was obtained from a study of blood T cell repertoires in COVID-19. The germline V gene has CDR1 LNHDA and CDR2 SQIVND (reference sequence). V shed 1 base and J 2 bases; nucleotides not matched to a gene: 4. CDR3 length: 15 residues. Repertoires were generated with immunoSEQ multiplex PCR, while TCRdb's copy carries only in-frame clones and drops some. This repertoire shows around 300,000 clones, 88% found once; its top ten account for under 6%. The V gene is TRBV19, the J gene TRBJ2-5, with 7 positions matching TRBD1. This TCR was sampled from a man aged 25-45 years who had recovered from COVID-19. Source material: PBMCs or T cells enriched from blood (not recorded which). The CDR3 region has the DNA TGTGCCAGTAGTATAGGGGACAGTAGACAAGAGACCCAGTACTTC. It is translated as CASSIGDSRQETQYF.